The text below deals with one TCR beta chain. Antigen specificity is unknown. Trimming cost V 6 bases and J 0 bases, with 9 bases left between them. The CDR3 length is 14 residues. Germline CDR1 reads SNHLY; CDR2 reads FYNNEI. The sample comes from a study of cytomegalovirus exposure and HLA in healthy donors. Study-level results: A list of 150 to 200 TCR beta chains associated with cytomegalovirus was given. As a later analysis revealed, most CMV-associated TCR beta chains appeared HLA-restricted. According to an earlier analysis, most TCR beta V segments yielded productive rearrangements about 90% or about 30% of the time. Immune exposure was documented only through CMV serostatus.

The PCR ran on 60 Vbeta and 13 Jbeta primers. Clones were read by immunoSEQ multiplex PCR, and TCRdb kept only the in-frame ones, dropping some. The sample lists 180,000 or so clones, about 72% seen once, with 2% to 3% in the top ten. Sequencing input: PBMCs. The sequence came from a human donor in good health. The chain employs TRBV2 and TRBJ1-5; D may be TRBD1 (5 bases). CDR3 protein: CASSATASNQPQHF. The CDR3 DNA reads as TGTGCCAGCAGCGCGACAGCTAGCAATCAGCCCCAGCATTTT.